The 2 T cell receptor beta chains below were found in one sample sequenced in a study of blood T cell repertoires in COVID-19 (dated by TCRdb to 2018 to 2020). Preparation of the library involved the immunoSEQ multiplex PCR assay. In its TCRdb copy, this immuneACCESS table keeps in-frame sequences only and misses some clones. Where compared with another copy, unresolved V genes explain less than half of these, and the others have no known cause. The sample table contains about 210,000 clones; only one count was recorded for roughly 87% of them. 9% to 12% of the sample goes to the ten largest clones. Sample: PBMCs or T cells enriched from blood (not recorded which). Source of these receptors: a young man with acute COVID-19.

This clone was recorded once. J is TRBJ2-5 and V is TRBV6-1, with D hard to call. The CDR3 length is 17 residues. Germline assignment: CDR1 MNHNS and CDR2 SASEGT. Trimming left V 0 bases short and J 5 bases short, with 19 bases between. Written as DNA, the CDR3 is TGTGCCAGCAGTGAAGCCCTGCTGAGTATGGTTACGGAGACCCAGTACTTC. Protein: CASSEALLSMVTETQYF.

This chain uses TRBV28 with TRBJ1-5; tentative D call: TRBD1 (6 bases). V was trimmed by 3 bases and J by 6 bases, leaving 15 bases between them. CDR3 length: 15 amino acids. Germline CDR1 reads MDHEN; CDR2 reads SYDVKM. CDR3 region: CASSLAGAVSQPQHF. For the CDR3, the DNA is TGTGCCAGCAGTTTGGCAGGGGCCGTAAGTCAGCCCCAGCATTTT.